This T cell receptor (beta chain) was identified in a study of shared T cell receptors in the human thymus (dated by TCRdb to 2020 to 2022). About the investigation overall: The study examined how self-reactive, shared T-cell receptor alpha chains are generated in the human thymus.

From the cysteine through the phenylalanine, the CDR3 covers 15 amino acids. The CDR3 DNA has 45 bases and is translated from base 1. Based on the germline V gene, the CDR1 and CDR2 sequences are MNHNS and SASEGT. Cut back by 8 bases and 2 bases, the V and J ends lie 16 bases apart. Libraries came from the immunoSEQ multiplex PCR assay. TCRdb's version of the immuneACCESS table is confined to in-frame rearrangements and falls short of the full clone set. An unresolved V gene accounts for under half of the shortfall where checked; the remainder is of unknown origin. The sample profile shows over 650,000 clones; approximately 87% of them were found once. More than 0.009% of the sample is in the top ten clones. Comment on this clone: It has no known antigen specificity. No much larger clone is present one base from it, and per-base qualities are unavailable.

The same sample was also used in a study of human thymus T cells. As that second study puts it: Immunologically healthy infants undergoing open corrective cardiac surgery for congenital heart defects in Finland were used as donors. Thymus tissue was obtained as surgical resects removed during corrective cardiac surgery. Both the thymic and the peripheral blood repertoires appeared to show biased V and J gene segment usage. Highly overlapping thymic TCR repertoires among unrelated individuals were reported in the related research. The study used eight infant thymus samples plus four related peripheral blood samples to characterize TCR alpha and beta repertoires. The cohort included a handful of male and two female infants, with donor ages spanning 7 to 244 days. After being mechanically released from the tissue, thymocytes were kept at -70 degrees C in pellets of roughly 9.5-31 million cells. Genomic DNA was extracted from frozen cell pellets with a QIAsymphony instrument. TCRB and TCRAD loci were amplified from a standardized quantity of quality-controlled genomic DNA using the immunoSEQ multiplex PCR assay. The amplicons covered the V(D)J region and were long enough to include the CDR3 and to identify the V and J genes. Amplicon sequencing was performed on an Illumina platform through the commercial immunoSEQ service. Primer bias and sequencing errors were corrected as previously described, and TCRAD and TCRB definitions were based on the IMGT database. The repertoires were analysed using immunoSEQ Analyzer 3.0 and VDJTools for basic statistics, V/J segment usage, diversity estimates, rarefaction and pairwise overlap. To estimate diversity, the Chao1, ChaoE, Efron-Thisted, Shannon and inverse Simpson indices were applied, and diversity was also estimated on datasets down-sampled to the smallest sample. Repertoire overlap was determined by strict matching of CDR3 nucleotide sequence, V gene and J gene, and Jaccard-based multidimensional scaling clustering was applied. Thymus samples yielded on average approximately 860,000 unique TCRB clonotypes, compared with 80,000 to 95,000 from blood samples.

The chain couples TRBV6-1 to TRBJ1-5, with no confident D gene call. Sequenced sample: thymocytes. The sequence was collected from a boy less than two years old with a congenital heart defect. Donor details come from another sample of the same person, matched by shared clones. This receptor carries the CDR3 CASFEGRDGNQPQHF. The DNA sequence is given as TGTGCCAGCTTCGAAGGGCGGGATGGCAATCAGCCCCAGCATTTT.